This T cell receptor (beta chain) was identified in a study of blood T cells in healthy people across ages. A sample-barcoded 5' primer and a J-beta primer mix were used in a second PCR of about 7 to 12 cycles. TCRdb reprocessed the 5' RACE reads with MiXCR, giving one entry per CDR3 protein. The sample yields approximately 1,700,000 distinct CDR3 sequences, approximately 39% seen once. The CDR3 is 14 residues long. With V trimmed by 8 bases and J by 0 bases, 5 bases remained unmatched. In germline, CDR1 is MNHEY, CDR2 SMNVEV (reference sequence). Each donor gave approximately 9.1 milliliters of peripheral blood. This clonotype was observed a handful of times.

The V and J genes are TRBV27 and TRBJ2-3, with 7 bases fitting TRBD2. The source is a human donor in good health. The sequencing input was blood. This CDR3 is CASQFSGSTDTQYF. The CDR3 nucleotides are TGTGCCAGCCAATTTAGCGGGAGCACAGATACGCAGTATTTT.